This is a list of T cell receptor beta chains from one sample in a study of T cell responses to AZD1222 COVID-19 vaccine. TCRdb keeps only in-frame clones here, not all; method: immunoSEQ multiplex PCR. The data contain some 190,000 clones, 80% to 95% of them singletons. The material was peripheral blood, obtained 28 days after the second AZD1222 dose. These receptors came from an adult who received the AZD1222 COVID-19 vaccine. Each CDR3 is given with its conserved first and last residue. Each record gives: clone size, V gene, D gene, J gene, CDR3 protein, CDR3 DNA. A D gene is named only where the DNA matches it firmly. Clone size is shown for a subset of rows, as once, few, many or a class of expanded clone.

size: NA
V: TRBV10-1
D: TRBD1
J: TRBJ2-7
CDR3: CAGGTGNYEQYF
DNA: TGCGCCGGAGGGACAGGGAACTACGAGCAGTACTTC

size: NA
V: TRBV30
D: TRBD1
J: TRBJ2-2
CDR3: CAWSRGGLNTGELFF
DNA: TGTGCCTGGAGTAGAGGGGGCCTAAACACCGGGGAGCTGTTTTTT

size: NA
V: TRBV12-3/TRBV12-4
D: NA
J: TRBJ2-7
CDR3: CASAGPGWEQYF
DNA: TGTGCCAGCGCCGGACCGGGGTGGGAGCAGTACTTC

size: NA
V: TRBV5-6
D: TRBD2
J: TRBJ2-3
CDR3: CASSLAGAQYF
DNA: TGTGCCAGCAGCCTTGCGGGGGCGCAGTATTTT

size: NA
V: TRBV7-3
D: TRBD2
J: TRBJ2-3
CDR3: CASSLNPSGGTDTQYF
DNA: TGTGCCAGCAGCTTAAACCCTAGCGGGGGCACAGATACGCAGTATTTT

size: NA
V: TRBV7-3
D: NA
J: TRBJ2-5
CDR3: CASSLYHSKETQYF
DNA: TGTGCCAGCAGCTTGTATCACAGTAAAGAGACCCAGTACTTC

size: NA
V: TRBV9
D: NA
J: TRBJ1-6
CDR3: CASSVQGFSSPLHF
DNA: TGTGCCAGCAGCGTTCAGGGGTTTAGTTCACCCCTCCACTTT

size: NA
V: TRBV6-1
D: TRBD1
J: TRBJ1-4
CDR3: CASSEEGQGGNEKLFF
DNA: TGTGCCAGCAGTGAAGAAGGACAGGGGGGGAATGAAAAACTGTTTTTT

size: NA
V: TRBV10-3
D: NA
J: TRBJ2-1
CDR3: CATLSESSYNEQFF
DNA: TGTGCCACCCTCTCAGAGAGCTCCTACAATGAGCAGTTCTTC

size: NA
V: TRBV27
D: TRBD1
J: TRBJ1-4
CDR3: CASSPGQGYEKLFF
DNA: TGTGCCAGCAGTCCCGGACAGGGATATGAAAAACTGTTTTTT

size: once
V: TRBV7-2
D: TRBD1
J: TRBJ2-1
CDR3: CASSRDRGNNEQFF
DNA: TGTGCCAGCAGCAGGGACAGGGGGAACAATGAGCAGTTCTTC

size: NA
V: TRBV6-6
D: TRBD1
J: TRBJ2-2
CDR3: CASSPTGTGLNTGELFF
DNA: TGTGCCAGCAGTCCCACCGGGACAGGGTTGAACACCGGGGAGCTGTTTTTT

size: NA
V: TRBV7-3
D: TRBD1
J: TRBJ2-5
CDR3: CASSRQQGAQETQYF
DNA: TGTGCCAGCAGCCGACAACAGGGGGCCCAAGAGACCCAGTACTTC

size: NA
V: TRBV4-3
D: TRBD1
J: TRBJ1-6
CDR3: CASSQEPGQGPSPLHF
DNA: TGCGCCAGCAGCCAGGAACCGGGACAGGGCCCTTCGCCCCTCCACTTT

size: NA
V: TRBV4-1
D: NA
J: TRBJ1-6
CDR3: CASSLDSYNSPLHF
DNA: TGCGCCAGCAGCCTGGACAGTTATAATTCACCCCTCCACTTT

size: NA
V: TRBV7-3
D: NA
J: TRBJ2-1
CDR3: CASSLTALTGRNNEQFF
DNA: TGTGCCAGCAGCTTAACTGCCCTCACCGGACGGAACAATGAGCAGTTCTTC

size: NA
V: TRBV6-5
D: TRBD2
J: TRBJ2-3
CDR3: CASSSMGLPSTDTQYF
DNA: TGTGCCAGCAGTTCAATGGGACTACCTAGCACAGATACGCAGTATTTT

size: NA
V: TRBV7-2
D: TRBD2
J: TRBJ2-3
CDR3: CASSHGTSGVRTDTQYF
DNA: TGTGCCAGCAGCCACGGGACTAGCGGGGTTCGCACAGATACGCAGTATTTT

size: once
V: TRBV10-3
D: TRBD2
J: TRBJ2-3
CDR3: CAISESIPGLAGDTQYF
DNA: TGTGCCATCAGTGAGTCCATCCCGGGACTAGCGGGAGATACGCAGTATTTT

size: NA
V: TRBV3-1/TRBV3-2
D: TRBD2
J: TRBJ2-7
CDR3: CASSPTSGSTYEQYF
DNA: TGTGCCAGCAGCCCGACTAGCGGGAGTACTTACGAGCAGTACTTC

size: NA
V: TRBV7-8
D: NA
J: TRBJ1-1
CDR3: CASSLAGLTEAFF
DNA: TGTGCCAGCAGCTTAGCAGGTTTGACTGAAGCTTTCTTT

size: NA
V: TRBV7-9
D: TRBD2
J: TRBJ2-1
CDR3: CASSLGTSINEQFF
DNA: TGTGCCAGCAGCTTAGGGACTAGTATCAATGAGCAGTTCTTC

size: NA
V: TRBV3-1/TRBV3-2
D: TRBD1
J: TRBJ1-2
CDR3: CASSYPGTGEGYTF
DNA: TGTGCCAGCAGCTATCCCGGGACAGGGGAAGGCTACACCTTC

size: NA
V: TRBV7-6
D: TRBD2
J: TRBJ2-1
CDR3: CASSSETSGRRYNEQFF
DNA: TGTGCCAGCAGCTCCGAGACTAGCGGGAGAAGGTACAATGAGCAGTTCTTC

size: NA
V: TRBV19
D: NA
J: TRBJ1-1
CDR3: CASSIIGGRSEAFF
DNA: TGTGCCAGTAGTATAATCGGCGGGAGGTCTGAAGCTTTCTTT

size: NA
V: TRBV5-1
D: TRBD1
J: TRBJ2-3
CDR3: CASNEQGLITDTQYF
DNA: TGCGCCAGCAACGAACAGGGGTTGATCACAGATACGCAGTATTTT

size: few
V: TRBV12-3/TRBV12-4
D: NA
J: TRBJ1-2
CDR3: CASNEGRGYGYTF
DNA: TGTGCCAGCAACGAGGGCCGCGGCTATGGCTACACCTTC

size: NA
V: TRBV6-8
D: NA
J: TRBJ1-5
CDR3: CARKGGKGNQPQHF
DNA: TGTGCCAGAAAGGGGGGTAAGGGCAATCAGCCCCAGCATTTT

size: NA
V: TRBV28
D: TRBD2
J: TRBJ2-7
CDR3: CASRGSGSSYEQYF
DNA: TGTGCCAGCAGGGGGAGCGGGAGCTCCTACGAGCAGTACTTC

size: NA
V: TRBV7-9
D: NA
J: TRBJ1-4
CDR3: CASSLADAGANEKLFF
DNA: TGTGCCAGCAGCTTAGCCGATGCAGGAGCAAATGAAAAACTGTTTTTT

size: NA
V: TRBV4-1
D: TRBD1
J: TRBJ2-5
CDR3: CASTQTGTAQETQYF
DNA: TGCGCCAGCACCCAGACCGGGACAGCACAAGAGACCCAGTACTTC

size: NA
V: TRBV7-2
D: TRBD2
J: TRBJ2-1
CDR3: CASSPQGAGGRNEQFF
DNA: TGTGCCAGCAGCCCTCAAGGGGCGGGGGGGCGAAATGAGCAGTTCTTC

size: NA
V: TRBV3-1/TRBV3-2
D: NA
J: TRBJ2-5
CDR3: CASSQGVGNRGTQYF
DNA: TGTGCCAGCAGCCAAGGGGTCGGGAACCGGGGGACCCAGTACTTC

size: NA
V: TRBV3-1/TRBV3-2
D: TRBD2
J: TRBJ2-3
CDR3: CASSHLGLAGGRTDTQYF
DNA: TGTGCCAGCAGCCATCTCGGACTAGCGGGGGGGCGTACAGATACGCAGTATTTT

size: NA
V: TRBV11-2
D: TRBD2
J: TRBJ2-5
CDR3: CASSLETSGGGETQYF
DNA: TGTGCCAGCAGCTTAGAAACTAGCGGGGGTGGGGAGACCCAGTACTTC

size: NA
V: TRBV7-8
D: NA
J: TRBJ2-7
CDR3: CASSLITEQYF
DNA: TGTGCCAGCAGCTTAATTACCGAGCAGTACTTC

size: once
V: TRBV4-1
D: NA
J: TRBJ1-5
CDR3: CASSQWGYQPQHF
DNA: TGCGCCAGCAGCCAATGGGGTTATCAGCCCCAGCATTTT

size: NA
V: TRBV11-2
D: NA
J: TRBJ1-1
CDR3: CASSLAGGRANTEAFF
DNA: TGTGCCAGCAGCTTAGCTGGGGGTCGGGCGAACACTGAAGCTTTCTTT

size: NA
V: TRBV27
D: TRBD2
J: TRBJ2-7
CDR3: CASSLSGRGTYEQYF
DNA: TGTGCCAGCAGTTTATCGGGGAGGGGAACTTACGAGCAGTACTTC

size: NA
V: TRBV7-3
D: TRBD2
J: TRBJ2-1
CDR3: CASSPTSGGAIEQFF
DNA: TGTGCCAGCAGCCCTACTAGCGGGGGGGCAATTGAGCAGTTCTTC

size: NA
V: TRBV3-1/TRBV3-2
D: NA
J: TRBJ1-6
CDR3: CASSQVGAGRSPLHF
DNA: TGTGCCAGCAGCCAAGTAGGGGCAGGGCGATCACCCCTCCACTTT

size: NA
V: TRBV5-1
D: NA
J: TRBJ1-1
CDR3: CASSLGGKAEAFF
DNA: TGCGCCAGCAGCTTGGGGGGCAAAGCTGAAGCTTTCTTT

size: NA
V: TRBV18
D: NA
J: TRBJ2-1
CDR3: CASSPRVLVNLGSHNEQFF
DNA: TGTGCCAGCTCTCCACGGGTCCTCGTTAACCTGGGGTCGCACAATGAGCAGTTCTTC

size: NA
V: TRBV7-2
D: TRBD2
J: TRBJ2-2
CDR3: CASSRDYNTGELFF
DNA: TGTGCCAGCAGCCGGGACTACAACACCGGGGAGCTGTTTTTT

size: NA
V: TRBV30
D: TRBD1
J: TRBJ2-3
CDR3: CAWSRDRITQYF
DNA: TGTGCCTGGAGCCGGGACAGGATTACGCAGTATTTT

size: NA
V: TRBV7-9
D: NA
J: TRBJ1-2
CDR3: CASSLSPTGNYGYTF
DNA: TGTGCCAGCAGCTTAAGTCCGACGGGGAACTATGGCTACACCTTC

size: NA
V: TRBV6-5
D: TRBD1
J: TRBJ1-1
CDR3: CASRWDRGNTEAFF
DNA: TGTGCCAGCAGATGGGACAGGGGGAACACTGAAGCTTTCTTT

size: NA
V: TRBV27
D: NA
J: TRBJ1-1
CDR3: CASSNDGTEAFF
DNA: TGTGCCAGCAGTAACGACGGCACTGAAGCTTTCTTT

size: NA
V: TRBV30
D: TRBD1
J: TRBJ1-6
CDR3: CAWSVDRGDSPLHF
DNA: TGTGCCTGGAGTGTAGACAGGGGAGATTCACCCCTCCACTTT

size: NA
V: TRBV5-5
D: NA
J: TRBJ2-5
CDR3: CASRIGAMGSSQETQYF
DNA: TGTGCCAGCAGAATTGGGGCGATGGGGTCGAGTCAGGAGACCCAGTACTTC

size: NA
V: TRBV5-5
D: NA
J: TRBJ2-5
CDR3: CASSFQLQETQYF
DNA: TGTGCCAGCAGCTTTCAACTTCAAGAGACCCAGTACTTC

size: NA
V: TRBV5-1
D: TRBD1
J: TRBJ2-2
CDR3: CASSRGQGNTGELFF
DNA: TGCGCCAGCAGTCGCGGACAGGGGAACACCGGGGAGCTGTTTTTT

size: NA
V: TRBV7-2
D: TRBD1
J: TRBJ1-2
CDR3: CASSGHPGQVFGYTF
DNA: TGTGCCAGCAGCGGCCATCCGGGACAGGTTTTCGGCTACACCTTC